The present T cell receptor (beta chain) was sequenced within a study of blood T cell repertoires in COVID-19. J was trimmed by 3 bases and V by 8 bases; bases with no gene match: 8. This CDR3 has 14 residues. Looked up from germline, CDR1 is MDHEN and CDR2 is SYDVKM. The table came from immunoSEQ multiplex PCR; TCRdb's copy has only in-frame clones and leaves some out. In the table there are more than 200,000 clones, around 82% of which are singletons. Input material: peripheral blood. The TCR was taken from a woman of 80 years or more with active or convalescent COVID-19. The V gene is TRBV28, the J gene TRBJ1-1, with 8 bases that match TRBD1. The CDR3 nucleotides are TGTGCCAGCTTCAGGGGGCTCTTATACACTGAAGCTTTCTTT. The encoded protein is CASFRGLLYTEAFF.